One sample yielded the 13 T cell receptor beta chains listed below, sequenced in a study of T cells expressing NK-cell markers. TCRdb reprocessed the 5' RACE reads, keeping one entry per CDR3 protein, no DNA. Here the sample table reports almost 450,000 distinct CDR3 sequences. The source material was blood T cells: a sorted CD56 or NKG2C T cell subset, CD4+ or CD8+ T cells, or bulk PBMC T cells (not recorded which). The receptors here all came from a woman aged 18 to 75 in good health.

The rearrangement joins TRBV7-2 to TRBJ1-3; TCRdb returns TRBD1, unconfirmable since there is no DNA. The CDR3 length is 13 residues. Germline CDR1 reads SGHTA; CDR2 reads FQGNSA. The CDR3 is CASSRGSGNTIYF.

The CDR3 spells CASSLGRGGRGYTF. This chain links TRBV12-3 or TRBV12-4 with TRBJ1-2. The CDR3 is made up of 14 amino acids.

The chain carries TRBV29-1 and TRBJ2-5. This CDR3 contains 12 residues. CDR1 is SQVTM and CDR2 is ANQGSEA in the germline V gene. This CDR3 reads CSVDWYPETQYF.

V and J are TRBV9 and TRBJ2-1; TCRdb lists TRBD1, though no DNA is available to test this call. This CDR3 has 15 residues. From germline, CDR1 is SGDLS and CDR2 YYNGEE. This chain's CDR3 is CASSVDGGPHNEQFF.

The V and J genes are TRBV10-1 and TRBJ1-2; TCRdb's D gene call, TRBD1, goes unchecked for lack of DNA. The length of the CDR3 is 15 residues. CDR1 is WNHNN, CDR2 SYGVQD, per germline (reference sequence). The CDR3 is CASSGWDATGYGYTF.

This chain uses TRBV29-1 with TRBJ1-1. The germline V gene encodes CDR1 SQVTM and CDR2 ANQGSEA. The CDR3 runs 13 residues. CDR3 region: CSVEGVFGAEAFF.

The genes are TRBV7-2 and TRBJ2-7; the D call from TCRdb, TRBD2, cannot be confirmed without DNA. CDR3 length equals 16 residues. Germline V gene lookup returns CDR1 SGHTA and CDR2 FQGNSA. CDR3: CASSKRTSGTYYEQYF.

The chain has TRBV19 and TRBJ1-4. This CDR3 spans 14 amino acids. Germline V gene lookup returns CDR1 LNHDA and CDR2 SQIVND (reference sequence). Here the CDR3 reads CASSIGDYDEKLFF.

This rearrangement joins TRBV12-3 or TRBV12-4 to TRBJ2-1; TCRdb picks TRBD2, but there is no DNA to check that call. This CDR3 region has 15 residues. This CDR3 reads CASRTSGSSYNEQFF.

This chain connects TRBV4-2 to TRBJ2-5; there is no DNA to check the TCRdb D call of TRBD2. The CDR3 runs 15 residues. Germline CDR1 LGHNA, CDR2 YNFKEQ. The CDR3 spells CASSQKAGGQETQYF.

This chain connects TRBV20-1 to TRBJ2-3; the TCRdb D gene call, TRBD1, has no DNA to confirm it. CDR3 length: 12 residues. From germline, CDR1 is DFQATT and CDR2 SNEGSKA (reference sequence). The chain's CDR3 is CSAKQGRDTQYF.

This chain uses TRBV20-1 with TRBJ1-2. Per germline, CDR1 DFQATT and CDR2 SNEGSKA (reference sequence). CDR3 size: 15 residues. The CDR3 reads CSARGGEQSIYGYTF.

The rearrangement joins TRBV6-4 to TRBJ1-5; TCRdb proposes TRBD1, but this gene call is untestable without DNA. This CDR3 region has 15 residues. Looked up from germline, CDR1 is MRHNA and CDR2 is SNTAGT. This CDR3 reads CASARTGDTREPQHF.